This T cell receptor (beta chain) was sequenced in a study of CD8+CD57+ T cells in acquired aplastic anemia. Study summary: Mean DNA quantity obtained from sorted CD4+ and CD8+ cells was around 3.2 ug.

CD8+CD57+ cell expansion, shown by flow cytometry, had occurred in the patients selected for sequencing. Both TCR beta VDJ combination and CDR3 sequence profiling were carried out. Genomic DNA was the template for this profiling. Using its own MiXCR run on the reads, TCRdb lists one record per CDR3 protein. Of more than 250,000 distinct CDR3 sequences listed, roughly 82% are singletons. Germline assignment: CDR1 SGDLS and CDR2 YYNGEE. The CDR3 is 16 residues long. V lost 3 bases, J lost 10 bases, and 17 bases stayed unmatched. Sequenced input: sorted CD4+, CD8+, or CD8+CD57+ T cells (not recorded which) from PBMCs. This chain links TRBV9 with TRBJ2-3, with 7 bases identical to TRBD2. This receptor was taken from a human donor with aplastic anemia. Here the CDR3 DNA reads TGTGCCAGCAGCGGATTAGCGGGTAACACCGGAGAGCCGCAGTATTTT. Translated: CASSGLAGNTGEPQYF.